The subject of this entry is one TCR beta chain. This clone was detected only a few times. The antigen this receptor binds is unknown. Within one base of it there is no much larger clone, and no base qualities were kept. TCRbeta CDR3 regions were amplified from genomic DNA using the immunoSEQ Assay, a bias-controlled multiplex PCR. The paper's data handling went like this. Nucleated cell counts per sample were estimated from amplification of reference gene primers within the assay. To quantify the absolute abundance of each unique TCRbeta CDR3 rearrangement, sequence reads were collapsed and filtered. For each sample, productive Simpson clonality was calculated by taking the square root of Simpson's diversity index across productive rearrangements. In TCRdb, the immuneACCESS table is reduced to in-frame sequences with V and J assigned. These tables do not hold every clone; where another copy was compared, an unresolved V gene accounts for under half, and the others remain unexplained. Clone size and the V and J calls come from that table; the DNA yielded D and trimming. Recorded for this sample are roughly 78,000 clones; around 89% of them occurred a single time. The ten biggest clones cover roughly 0.58% of the sample.

The entry originates in a study of blood T cell repertoires in COVID-19 (dated by TCRdb to 2019 to 2021). The study in broad terms: Samples from collaborators originated in the United States, Italy and Spain and spanned both the acute and convalescent phases of COVID-19. The prospective study material was composed of cDNA or gDNA derived from T cells, B-cell-depleted T cells, or PBMCs. The sample metadata nearly always contained a de-identified subject ID, COVID-19 status, age in years and sex. The dataset comprised deeply sampled blood TCRbeta repertoires from subjects exposed to, actively infected with, or recovered from COVID-19. A freely available public database, intended as a resource for researchers studying the immune response to SARS-CoV-2, is where the repertoires were released. Where available, HLA class I and class II types were taken from metadata supplied by the sample provider and were not determined by assay-based typing. The samples were drawn from two sources: the first 160 participants of the ongoing ImmuneRACE study, and some 1,300 subjects contributed by 6 global collaborators. The study at large found these results: How much clinical and demographic metadata was included differed by source and by participant, and the metadata was provided uncurated.

Whole blood was collected in K2EDTA tubes by collaborating institutions according to the institutions' own protocols. Collaborator samples were shipped for TCRbeta analysis as frozen whole blood, isolated PBMCs, or DNA extracted from either sample type. Between the V and J ends, shortened by 1 base and 7 bases respectively, the junction contains 17 bases. CDR1 and CDR2 (MGHRA, YSYEKL) derive from the germline V gene. From the cysteine up to the phenylalanine, the CDR3 has a length of 17 residues. The sequence is cut down to CDR3 DNA, 51 bases in frame from base 1. Sequencing input: peripheral blood. The chain is encoded by TRBV4-1 joined to TRBJ1-6; the D gene cannot be named for sure. The source of this sequence is a man aged 60-69 years with acute or convalescent COVID-19. The DNA reads TGCGCCAGCAGCCAAGCCCTTATTCGGGAGATGAATTCACCCCTCCACTTT. It codes for CASSQALIREMNSPLHF.